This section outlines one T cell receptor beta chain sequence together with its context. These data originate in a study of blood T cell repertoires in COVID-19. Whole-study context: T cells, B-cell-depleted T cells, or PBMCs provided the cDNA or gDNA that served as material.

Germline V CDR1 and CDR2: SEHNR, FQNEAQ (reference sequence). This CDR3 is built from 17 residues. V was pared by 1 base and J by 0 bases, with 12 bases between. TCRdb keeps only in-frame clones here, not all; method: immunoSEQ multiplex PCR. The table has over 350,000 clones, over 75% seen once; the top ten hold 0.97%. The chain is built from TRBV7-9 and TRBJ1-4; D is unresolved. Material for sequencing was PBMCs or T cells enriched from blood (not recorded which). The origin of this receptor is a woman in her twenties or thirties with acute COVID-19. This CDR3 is CASSLGVYPPTNEKLFF. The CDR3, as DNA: TGTGCCAGCAGCTTAGGTGTCTATCCGCCAACTAATGAAAAACTGTTTTTT.